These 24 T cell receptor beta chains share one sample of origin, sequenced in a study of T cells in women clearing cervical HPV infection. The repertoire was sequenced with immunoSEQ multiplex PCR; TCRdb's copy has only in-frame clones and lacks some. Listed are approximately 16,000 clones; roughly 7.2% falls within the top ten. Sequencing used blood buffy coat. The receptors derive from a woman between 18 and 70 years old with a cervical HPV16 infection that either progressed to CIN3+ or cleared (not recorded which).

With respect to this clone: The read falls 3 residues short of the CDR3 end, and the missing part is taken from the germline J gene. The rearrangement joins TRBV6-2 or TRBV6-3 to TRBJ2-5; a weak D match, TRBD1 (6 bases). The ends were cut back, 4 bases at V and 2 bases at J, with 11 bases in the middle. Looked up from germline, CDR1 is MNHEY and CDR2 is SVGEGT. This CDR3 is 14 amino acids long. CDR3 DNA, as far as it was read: TGTGCCAGCAGTTGGTGGCAGGGGCAAGAGACC. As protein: CASSWWQGQET. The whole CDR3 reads CASSWWQGQETQYF.

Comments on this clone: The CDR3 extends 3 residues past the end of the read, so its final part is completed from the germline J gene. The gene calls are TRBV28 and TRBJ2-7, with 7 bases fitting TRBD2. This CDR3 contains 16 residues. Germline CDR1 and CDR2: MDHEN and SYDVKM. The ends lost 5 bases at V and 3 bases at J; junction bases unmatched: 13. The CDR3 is CASSPTGTTSYYEQYF. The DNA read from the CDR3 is TGTGCCAGCAGTCCTACCGGGACTACCTCGTACTACGAG.

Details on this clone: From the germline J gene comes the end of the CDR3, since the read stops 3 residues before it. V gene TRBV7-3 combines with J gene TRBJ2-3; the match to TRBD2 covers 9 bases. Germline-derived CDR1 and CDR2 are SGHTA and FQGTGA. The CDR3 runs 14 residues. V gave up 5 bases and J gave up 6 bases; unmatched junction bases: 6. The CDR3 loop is CASSGAGGPDTQYF. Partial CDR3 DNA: TGTGCCAGCAGCGGCGCGGGGGGGCCTGATACG.

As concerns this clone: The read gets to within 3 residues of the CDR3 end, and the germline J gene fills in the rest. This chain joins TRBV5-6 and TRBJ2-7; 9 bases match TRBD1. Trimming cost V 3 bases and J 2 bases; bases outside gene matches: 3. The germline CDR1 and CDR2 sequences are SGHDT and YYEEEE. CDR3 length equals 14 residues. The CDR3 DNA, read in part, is TGTGCCAGCAGCTCGGGGGACAGGGCCTACGAG. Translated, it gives CASSSGDRAYE. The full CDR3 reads CASSSGDRAYEQYF.

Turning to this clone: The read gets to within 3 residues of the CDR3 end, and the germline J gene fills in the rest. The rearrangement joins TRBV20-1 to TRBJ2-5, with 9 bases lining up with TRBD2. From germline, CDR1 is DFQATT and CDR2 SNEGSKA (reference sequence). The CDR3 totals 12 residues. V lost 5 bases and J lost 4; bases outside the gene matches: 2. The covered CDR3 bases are TGCAGTGCTCAGACTAGCGGAGAGACC. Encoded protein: CSAQTSGET. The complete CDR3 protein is CSAQTSGETQYF.

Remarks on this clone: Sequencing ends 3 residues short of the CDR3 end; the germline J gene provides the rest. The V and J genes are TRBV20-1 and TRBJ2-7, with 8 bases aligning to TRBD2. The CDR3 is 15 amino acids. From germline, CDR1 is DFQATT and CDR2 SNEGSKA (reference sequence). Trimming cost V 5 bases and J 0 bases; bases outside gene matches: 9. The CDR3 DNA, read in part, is TGCAGTGCTGTCTCGCTAGCGGGCGTCTCCTACGAG. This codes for CSAVSLAGVSYE. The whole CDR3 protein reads CSAVSLAGVSYEQYF.

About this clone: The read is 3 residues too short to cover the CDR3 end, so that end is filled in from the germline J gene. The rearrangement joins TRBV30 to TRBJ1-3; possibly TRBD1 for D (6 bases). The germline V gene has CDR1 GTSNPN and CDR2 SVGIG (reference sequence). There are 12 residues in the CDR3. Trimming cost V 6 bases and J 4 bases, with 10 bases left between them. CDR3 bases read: TGTGCCTGTCGCCAGGGGGGAAACACC. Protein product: CACRQGGNT. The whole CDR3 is CACRQGGNTIYF.

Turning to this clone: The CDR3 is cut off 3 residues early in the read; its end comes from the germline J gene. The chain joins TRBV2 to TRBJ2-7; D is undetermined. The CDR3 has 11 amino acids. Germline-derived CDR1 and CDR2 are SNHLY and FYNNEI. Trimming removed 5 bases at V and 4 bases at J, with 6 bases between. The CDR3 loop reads CASSPRYEQYF. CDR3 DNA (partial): TGTGCCAGCAGTCCGCGTTACGAG.

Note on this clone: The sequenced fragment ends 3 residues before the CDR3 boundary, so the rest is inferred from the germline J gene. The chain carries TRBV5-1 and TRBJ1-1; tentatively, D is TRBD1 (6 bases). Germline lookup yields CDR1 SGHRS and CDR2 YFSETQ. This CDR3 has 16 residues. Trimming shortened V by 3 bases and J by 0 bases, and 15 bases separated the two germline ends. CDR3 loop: CASSWGGGYMNTEAFF. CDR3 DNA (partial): TGCGCCAGCAGCTGGGGGGGCGGGTACATGAACACTGAA. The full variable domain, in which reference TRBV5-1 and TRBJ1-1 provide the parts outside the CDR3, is KAGVTQTPRYLIKTRGQQVTLSCSPISGHRSVSWYQQTPGQGLQFLFEYFSETQRNKGNFPGRFSGRQFSNSRSEMNVSTLELGDSALYLCASSWGGGYMNTEAFFGQGTRLTVV.

The CDR3 protein is CASRGGNSPLHF. The covered CDR3 bases are TGTGCCAGCAGGGGCGGCAATTCACCC. The rearrangement links TRBV19 to TRBJ1-6; tentatively, D is TRBD1 (6 bases). The read ends 3 residues before the CDR3 terminus; that terminus is restored from the germline J gene. The germline gives CDR1 LNHDA, CDR2 SQIVND (reference sequence). Trimming left V 9 bases short and J 7 bases short, with 10 bases between. The CDR3 has 12 amino acids. The full variable domain, completed using reference TRBV19 and TRBJ1-6, is DGGITQSPKYLFRKEGQNVTLSCEQNLNHDAMYWYRQDPGQGLRLIYYSQIVNDFQKGDIAEGYSVSREKKESFPLTVTSAQKNPTAFYLCASRGGNSPLHFGNGTRLTVT.

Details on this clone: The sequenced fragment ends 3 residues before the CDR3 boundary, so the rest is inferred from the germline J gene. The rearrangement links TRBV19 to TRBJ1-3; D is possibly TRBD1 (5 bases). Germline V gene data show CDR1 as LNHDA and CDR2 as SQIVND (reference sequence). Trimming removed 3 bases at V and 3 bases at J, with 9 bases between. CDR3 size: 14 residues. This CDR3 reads CASSMGQLGNTIYF. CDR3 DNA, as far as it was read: TGTGCCAGTAGTATGGGGCAACTTGGAAACACC.

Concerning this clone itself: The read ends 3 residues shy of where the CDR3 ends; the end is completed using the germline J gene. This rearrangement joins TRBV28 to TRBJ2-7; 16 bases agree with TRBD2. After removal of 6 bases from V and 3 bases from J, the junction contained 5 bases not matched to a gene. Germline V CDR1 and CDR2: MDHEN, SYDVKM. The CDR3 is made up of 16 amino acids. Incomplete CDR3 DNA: TGTGCCAGCAGGGGGGGACTAGCGGGGGGGCACTACGAG. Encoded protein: CASRGGLAGGHYE. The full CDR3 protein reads CASRGGLAGGHYEQYF.

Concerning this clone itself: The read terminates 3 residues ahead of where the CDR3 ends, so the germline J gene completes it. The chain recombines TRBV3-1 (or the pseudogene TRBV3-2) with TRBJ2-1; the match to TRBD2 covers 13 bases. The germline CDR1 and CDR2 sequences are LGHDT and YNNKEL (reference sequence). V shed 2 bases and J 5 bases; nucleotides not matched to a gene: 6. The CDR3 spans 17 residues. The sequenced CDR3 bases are TGTGCCAGCAGCCAATTTCGAGGGACTAGCGGGGACAATGAG. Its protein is CASSQFRGTSGDNE. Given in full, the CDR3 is CASSQFRGTSGDNEQFF.

Incomplete CDR3 DNA: TGCGCCAGCAGCTGGGGACAGGGAGGCAATCAGCCC. Its translation is CASSWGQGGNQP. The whole CDR3 reads CASSWGQGGNQPQHF. V is TRBV5-1 and J is TRBJ1-5; 9 nucleotides line up with TRBD1. Sequencing ends 3 residues short of the CDR3 end; the germline J gene provides the rest. Germline CDR1 SGHRS, CDR2 YFSETQ. With 3 bases clipped from V and 2 bases from J, the junction kept 3 bases outside the gene matches. CDR3 length: 15 amino acids.

CDR3 region: CASSPRTGASYEQYF. The DNA read from the CDR3 is TGTGCCAGCAGCCCCCGGACAGGGGCCTCCTACGAG. V gene TRBV7-8 combines with J gene TRBJ2-7; 9 nucleotides match TRBD1. The read terminates 3 residues before the CDR3 end, so the remaining end is supplied by the germline J gene. J gave up 0 bases and V 5 bases, and 5 bases lay outside the gene matches. This CDR3 spans 15 amino acids. Germline V gene sequence: CDR1 SGHVS, CDR2 FQNEAQ.

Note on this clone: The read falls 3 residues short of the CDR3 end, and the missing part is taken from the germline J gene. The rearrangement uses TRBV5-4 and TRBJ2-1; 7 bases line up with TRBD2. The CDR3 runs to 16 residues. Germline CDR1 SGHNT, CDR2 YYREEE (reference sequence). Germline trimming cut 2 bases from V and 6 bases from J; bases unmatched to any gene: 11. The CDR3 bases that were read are TGTGCCAGCAGCTTAGAACTAGCGAGTCGTGGCAATGAG. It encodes CASSLELASRGNE. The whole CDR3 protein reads CASSLELASRGNEQFF.

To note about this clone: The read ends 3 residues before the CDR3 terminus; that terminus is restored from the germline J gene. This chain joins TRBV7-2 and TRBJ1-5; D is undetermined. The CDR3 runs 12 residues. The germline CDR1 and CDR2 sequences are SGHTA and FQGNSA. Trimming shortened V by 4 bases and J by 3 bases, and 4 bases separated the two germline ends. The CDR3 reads CASSSYNQPQHF. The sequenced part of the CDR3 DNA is TGTGCCAGCAGCTCCTACAATCAGCCC. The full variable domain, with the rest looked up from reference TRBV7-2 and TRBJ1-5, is GAGVSQSPSNKVTEKGKDVELRCDPISGHTALYWYRQSLGQGLEFLIYFQGNSAPDKSGLPSDRFSAERTGGSVSTLTIQRTQQEDSAVYLCASSSYNQPQHFGDGTRLSIL.

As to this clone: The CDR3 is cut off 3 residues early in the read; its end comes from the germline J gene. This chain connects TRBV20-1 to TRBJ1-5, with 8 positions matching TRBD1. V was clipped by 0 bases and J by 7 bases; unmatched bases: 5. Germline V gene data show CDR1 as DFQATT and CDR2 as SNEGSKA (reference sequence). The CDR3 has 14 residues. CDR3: CSAREDRGRQPQHF. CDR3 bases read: TGCAGTGCTAGAGAAGACAGGGGTCGGCAGCCC.

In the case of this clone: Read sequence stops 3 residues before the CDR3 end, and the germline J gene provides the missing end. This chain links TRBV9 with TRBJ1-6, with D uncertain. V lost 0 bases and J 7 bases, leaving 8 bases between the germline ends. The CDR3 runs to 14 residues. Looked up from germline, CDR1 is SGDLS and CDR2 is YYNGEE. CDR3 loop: CASSVEPQNSPLHF. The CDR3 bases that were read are TGTGCCAGCAGCGTAGAACCTCAGAATTCACCC.

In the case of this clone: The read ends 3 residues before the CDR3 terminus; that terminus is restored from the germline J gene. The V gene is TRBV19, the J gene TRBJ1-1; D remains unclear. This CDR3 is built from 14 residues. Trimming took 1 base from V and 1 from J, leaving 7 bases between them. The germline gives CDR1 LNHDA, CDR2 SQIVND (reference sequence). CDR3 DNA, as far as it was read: TGTGCCAGTAGTATAGTTGCGGCGAACACTGAA. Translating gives CASSIVAANTE. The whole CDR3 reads CASSIVAANTEAFF.

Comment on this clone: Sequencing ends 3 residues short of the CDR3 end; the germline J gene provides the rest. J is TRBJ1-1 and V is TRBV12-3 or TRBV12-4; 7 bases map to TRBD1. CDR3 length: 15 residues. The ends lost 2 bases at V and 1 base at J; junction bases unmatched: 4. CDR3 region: CASSLLTGRNTEAFF. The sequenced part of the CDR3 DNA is TGTGCCAGCAGTTTATTGACAGGGCGGAACACTGAA.

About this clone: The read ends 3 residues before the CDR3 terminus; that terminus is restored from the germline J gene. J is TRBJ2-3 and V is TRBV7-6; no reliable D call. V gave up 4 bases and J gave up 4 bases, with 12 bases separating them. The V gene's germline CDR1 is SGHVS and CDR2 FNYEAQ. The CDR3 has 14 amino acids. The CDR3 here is CASSYQAVADTQYF. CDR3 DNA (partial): TGTGCCAGCAGCTATCAGGCAGTAGCAGATACG.

CDR3 bases read: TGTGCCAGCAGTCCGGCAGGGGGAGGAAATGAAAAA. This sequence encodes CASSPAGGGNEK. The whole CDR3 region reads CASSPAGGGNEKLFF. The gene calls are TRBV28 and TRBJ1-4; TRBD1 matches 7 bases. Sequencing ends 3 residues short of the CDR3 end; the germline J gene provides the rest. V trimming: 5 bases; J trimming: 5 bases; junction bases outside the gene matches: 8. The CDR3 contains 15 residues. Germline-derived CDR1 and CDR2 are MDHEN and SYDVKM.

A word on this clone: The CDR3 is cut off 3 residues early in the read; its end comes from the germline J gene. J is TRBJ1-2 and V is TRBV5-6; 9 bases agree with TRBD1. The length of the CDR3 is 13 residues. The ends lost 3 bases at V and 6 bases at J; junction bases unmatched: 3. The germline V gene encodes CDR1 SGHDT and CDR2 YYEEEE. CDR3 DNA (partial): TGTGCCAGCAGCTCGGGGACAGGGCATGGC. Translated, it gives CASSSGTGHG. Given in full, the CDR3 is CASSSGTGHGYTF. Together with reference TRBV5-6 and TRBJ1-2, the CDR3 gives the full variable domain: DAGVTQSPTHLIKTRGQQVTLRCSPKSGHDTVSWYQQALGQGPQFIFQYYEEEERQRGNFPDRFSGHQFPNYSSELNVNALLLGDSALYLCASSSGTGHGYTFGSGTRLTVV.